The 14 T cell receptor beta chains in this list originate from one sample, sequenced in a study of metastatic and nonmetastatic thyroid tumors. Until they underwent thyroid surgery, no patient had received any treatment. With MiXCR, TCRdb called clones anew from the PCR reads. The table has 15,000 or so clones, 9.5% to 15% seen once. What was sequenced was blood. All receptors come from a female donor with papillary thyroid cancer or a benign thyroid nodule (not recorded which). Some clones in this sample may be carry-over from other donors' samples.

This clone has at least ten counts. The CDR3 DNA reads TGTGCCAGCAGCCAACCTAAGACACAGGGGACCTGGGAGACCCAGTACTTC. This codes for CASSQPKTQGTWETQYF. J is TRBJ2-5 and V is TRBV14, with 7 nucleotides matching TRBD1. Looked up from germline, CDR1 is SGHDN and CDR2 is FVKESK. With 2 bases clipped from V and 5 bases from J, the junction kept 14 bases outside the gene matches. The length of the CDR3 is 17 residues.

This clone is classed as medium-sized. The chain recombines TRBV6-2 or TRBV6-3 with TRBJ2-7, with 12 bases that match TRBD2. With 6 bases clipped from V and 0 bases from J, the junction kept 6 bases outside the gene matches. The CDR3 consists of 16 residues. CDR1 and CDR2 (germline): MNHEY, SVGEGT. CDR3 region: CASSWRLAGVSYEQYF. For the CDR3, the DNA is TGTGCCAGCAGCTGGAGACTAGCGGGGGTCTCCTACGAGCAGTACTTC.

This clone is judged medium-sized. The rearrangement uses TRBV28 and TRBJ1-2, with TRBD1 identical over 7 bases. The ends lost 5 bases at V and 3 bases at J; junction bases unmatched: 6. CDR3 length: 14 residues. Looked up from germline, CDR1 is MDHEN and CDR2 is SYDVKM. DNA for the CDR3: TGTGCCAGCAGTCCTACAGGGGTTCACTATGGCTACACCTTC. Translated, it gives CASSPTGVHYGYTF.

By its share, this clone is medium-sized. The CDR3, as DNA: TGTGCCAGCAGTCGCCTTGCCAGGACAGGGTCTGCTAACTATGGCTACACCTTC. As protein: CASSRLARTGSANYGYTF. The V call is TRBV6-5, the J call TRBJ1-2, with 8 bases lining up with TRBD1. The ends lost 5 bases at V and 0 bases at J; junction bases unmatched: 14. Germline CDR1 MNHEY, CDR2 SVGAGI. The CDR3 has 18 amino acids.

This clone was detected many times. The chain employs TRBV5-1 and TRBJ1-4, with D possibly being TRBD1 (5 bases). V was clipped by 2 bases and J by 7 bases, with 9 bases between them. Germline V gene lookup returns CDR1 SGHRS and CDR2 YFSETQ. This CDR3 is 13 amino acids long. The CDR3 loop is CASSFAGTEKLFF. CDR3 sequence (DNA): TGCGCCAGCAGCTTTGCAGGGACTGAAAAACTGTTTTTT.

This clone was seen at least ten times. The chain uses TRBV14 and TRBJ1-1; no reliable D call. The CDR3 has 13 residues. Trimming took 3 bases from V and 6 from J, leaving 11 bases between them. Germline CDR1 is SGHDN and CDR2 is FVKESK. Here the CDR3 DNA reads TGTGCCAGCAGCCAGCTTGGAGGCGCTGAAGCTTTCTTT. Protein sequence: CASSQLGGAEAFF.

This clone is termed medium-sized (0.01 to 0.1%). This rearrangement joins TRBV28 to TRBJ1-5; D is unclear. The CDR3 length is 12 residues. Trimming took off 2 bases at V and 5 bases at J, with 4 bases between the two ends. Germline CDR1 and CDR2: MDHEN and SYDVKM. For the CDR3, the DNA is TGTGCCAGCAGTTTAGAGGATCAGCCCCAGCATTTT. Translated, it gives CASSLEDQPQHF.

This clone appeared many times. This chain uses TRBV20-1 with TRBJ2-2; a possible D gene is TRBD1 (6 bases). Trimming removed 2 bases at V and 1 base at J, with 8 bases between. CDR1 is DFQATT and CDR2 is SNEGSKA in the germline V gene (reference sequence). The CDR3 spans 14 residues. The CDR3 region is CSARKGGNTGELFF. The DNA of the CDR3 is TGCAGTGCTAGAAAAGGGGGGAACACCGGGGAGCTGTTTTTT.

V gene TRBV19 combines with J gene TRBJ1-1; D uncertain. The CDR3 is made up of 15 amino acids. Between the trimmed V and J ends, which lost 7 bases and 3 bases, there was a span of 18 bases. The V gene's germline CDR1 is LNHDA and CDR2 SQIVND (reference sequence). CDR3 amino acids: CASTPPQWVYTEAFF. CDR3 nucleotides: TGTGCCAGTACCCCCCCCCAGTGGGTATACACTGAAGCTTTCTTT.

CDR3 loop: CAISDRNKPQHF. CDR3 nucleotide sequence: TGTGCCATCAGTGATCGGAATAAACCCCAGCATTTT. The chain combines TRBV10-3 with TRBJ1-5; the D is unclear. Germline CDR1 and CDR2: ENHRY and SYGVKD. Trimming removed 3 bases at V and 10 bases at J, with 10 bases between. This CDR3 region has 12 residues.

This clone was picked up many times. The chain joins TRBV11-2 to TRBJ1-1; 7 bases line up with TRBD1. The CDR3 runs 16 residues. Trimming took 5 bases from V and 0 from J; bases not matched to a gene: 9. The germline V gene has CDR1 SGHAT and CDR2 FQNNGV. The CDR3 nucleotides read TGTGCCAGCAGCCTACGACGGACAGGTCTGAACACTGAAGCTTTCTTT. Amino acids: CASSLRRTGLNTEAFF.

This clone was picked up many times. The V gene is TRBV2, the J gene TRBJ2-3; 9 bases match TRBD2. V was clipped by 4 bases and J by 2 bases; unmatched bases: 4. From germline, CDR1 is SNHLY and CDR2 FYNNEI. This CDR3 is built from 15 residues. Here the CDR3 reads CASSGLAGTTDTQYF. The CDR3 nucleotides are TGTGCCAGCAGTGGGCTAGCGGGGACCACAGATACGCAGTATTTT.

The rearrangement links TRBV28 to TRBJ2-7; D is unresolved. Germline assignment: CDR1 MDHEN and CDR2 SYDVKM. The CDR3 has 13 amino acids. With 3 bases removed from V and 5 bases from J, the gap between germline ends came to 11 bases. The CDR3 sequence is CASSFVGTHEQYF. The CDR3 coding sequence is TGTGCCAGCAGTTTCGTCGGCACCCACGAGCAGTACTTC.

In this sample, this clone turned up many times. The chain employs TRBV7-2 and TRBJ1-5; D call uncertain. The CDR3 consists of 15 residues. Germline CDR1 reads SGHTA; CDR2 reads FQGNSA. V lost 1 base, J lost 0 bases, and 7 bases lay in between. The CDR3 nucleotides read TGTGCCAGCAGCTTAGTGGGGTATAGCAATCAGCCCCAGCATTTT. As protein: CASSLVGYSNQPQHF.